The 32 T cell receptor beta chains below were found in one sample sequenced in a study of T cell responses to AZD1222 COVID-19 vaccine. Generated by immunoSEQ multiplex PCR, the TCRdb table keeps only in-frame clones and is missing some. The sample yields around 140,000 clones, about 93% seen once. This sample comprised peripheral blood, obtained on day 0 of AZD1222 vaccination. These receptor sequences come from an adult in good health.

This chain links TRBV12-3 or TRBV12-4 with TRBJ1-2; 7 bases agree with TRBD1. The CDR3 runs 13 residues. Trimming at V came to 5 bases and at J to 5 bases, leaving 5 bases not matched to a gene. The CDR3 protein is CASSRDSRYGYTF. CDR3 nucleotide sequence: TGTGCCAGCAGTCGGGACAGCCGTTATGGCTACACCTTC.

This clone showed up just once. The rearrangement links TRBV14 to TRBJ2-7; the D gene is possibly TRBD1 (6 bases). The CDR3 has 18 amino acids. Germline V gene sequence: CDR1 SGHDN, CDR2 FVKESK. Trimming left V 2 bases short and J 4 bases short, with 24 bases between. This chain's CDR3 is CASSQRPGLGQGWYEQYF. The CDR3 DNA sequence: TGTGCCAGCAGCCAACGGCCCGGATTGGGTCAGGGGTGGTACGAGCAGTACTTC.

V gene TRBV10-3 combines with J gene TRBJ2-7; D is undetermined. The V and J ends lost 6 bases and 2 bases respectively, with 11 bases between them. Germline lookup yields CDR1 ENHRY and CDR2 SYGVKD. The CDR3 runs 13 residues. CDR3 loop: CAISPVGTYEQYF. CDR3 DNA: TGTGCCATCAGCCCTGTGGGGACCTACGAGCAGTACTTC.

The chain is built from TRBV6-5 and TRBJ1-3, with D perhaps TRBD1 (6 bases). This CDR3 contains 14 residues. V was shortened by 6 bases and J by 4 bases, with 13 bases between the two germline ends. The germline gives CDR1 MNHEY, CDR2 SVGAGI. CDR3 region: CASSTDRPGNTIYF. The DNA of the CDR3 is TGTGCCAGCAGCACAGACAGGCCAGGAAACACCATATATTTT.

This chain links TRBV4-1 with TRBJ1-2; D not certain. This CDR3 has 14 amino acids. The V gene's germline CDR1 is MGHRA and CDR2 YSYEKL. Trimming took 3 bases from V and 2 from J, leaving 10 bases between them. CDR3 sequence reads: CASSHVGDNYGYTF. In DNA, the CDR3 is TGCGCCAGCAGCCACGTTGGAGACAACTATGGCTACACCTTC.

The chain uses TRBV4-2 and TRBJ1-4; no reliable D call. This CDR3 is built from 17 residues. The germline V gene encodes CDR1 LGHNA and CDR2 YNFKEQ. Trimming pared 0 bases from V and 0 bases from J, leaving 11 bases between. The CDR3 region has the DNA TGTGCCAGCAGCCAAGAGGGCCCAATAGCAACTAATGAAAAACTGTTTTTT. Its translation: CASSQEGPIATNEKLFF.

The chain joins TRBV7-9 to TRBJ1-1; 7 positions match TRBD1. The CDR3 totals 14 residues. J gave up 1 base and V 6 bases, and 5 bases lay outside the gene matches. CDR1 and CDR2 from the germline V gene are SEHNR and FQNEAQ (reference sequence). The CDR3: CASRRDSQNTEAFF. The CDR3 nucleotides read TGTGCCAGCAGGAGGGACAGTCAGAACACTGAAGCTTTCTTT.

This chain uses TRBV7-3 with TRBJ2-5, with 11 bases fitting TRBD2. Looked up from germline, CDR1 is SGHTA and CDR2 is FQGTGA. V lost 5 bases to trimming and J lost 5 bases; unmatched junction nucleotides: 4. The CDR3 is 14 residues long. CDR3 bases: TGTGCCAGCAGCCTAGCGGGGGGTAGGGAGACCCAGTACTTC. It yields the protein CASSLAGGRETQYF.

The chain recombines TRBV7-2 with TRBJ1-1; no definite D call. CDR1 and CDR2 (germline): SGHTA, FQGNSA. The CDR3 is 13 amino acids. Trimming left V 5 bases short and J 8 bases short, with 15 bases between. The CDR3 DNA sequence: TGTGCCAGCAGCATGCCAGCGTCCGCGGAAGCTTTCTTT. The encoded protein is CASSMPASAEAFF.

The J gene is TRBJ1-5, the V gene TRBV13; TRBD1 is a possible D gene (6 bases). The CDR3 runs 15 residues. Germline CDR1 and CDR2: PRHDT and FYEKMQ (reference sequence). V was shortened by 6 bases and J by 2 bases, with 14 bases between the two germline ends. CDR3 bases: TGTGCCAGCAGTACACGGGGGGCTGGCAATCAGCCCCAGCATTTT. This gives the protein CASSTRGAGNQPQHF.

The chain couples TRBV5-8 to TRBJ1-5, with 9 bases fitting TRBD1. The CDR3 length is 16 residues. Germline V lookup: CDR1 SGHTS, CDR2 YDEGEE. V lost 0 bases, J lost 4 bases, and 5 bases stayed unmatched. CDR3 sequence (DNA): TGTGCCAGCAGCTTGGATACAGGACAGGGGAATCAGCCCCAGCATTTT. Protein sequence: CASSLDTGQGNQPQHF. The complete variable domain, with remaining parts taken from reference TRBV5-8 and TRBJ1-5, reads EAGVTQSPTHLIKTRGQQATLRCSPISGHTSVYWYQQALGLGLQFLLWYDEGEERNRGNFPPRFSGRQFPNYSSELNVNALELEDSALYLCASSLDTGQGNQPQHFGDGTRLSIL.

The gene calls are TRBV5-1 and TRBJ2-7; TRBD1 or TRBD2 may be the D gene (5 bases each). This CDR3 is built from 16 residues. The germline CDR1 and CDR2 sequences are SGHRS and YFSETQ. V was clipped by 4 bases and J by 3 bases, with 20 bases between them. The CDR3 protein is CASSITGTRANYEQYF. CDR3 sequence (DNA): TGCGCCAGCAGCATAACCGGGACGCGAGCTAACTACGAGCAGTACTTC.

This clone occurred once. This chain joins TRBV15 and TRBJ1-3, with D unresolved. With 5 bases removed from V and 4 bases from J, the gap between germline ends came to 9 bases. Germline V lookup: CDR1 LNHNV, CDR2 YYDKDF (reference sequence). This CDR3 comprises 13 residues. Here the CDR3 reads CATSRYQGNTIYF. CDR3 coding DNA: TGTGCCACCAGCCGATATCAGGGAAACACCATATATTTT. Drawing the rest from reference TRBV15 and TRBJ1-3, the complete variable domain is DAMVIQNPRYQVTQFGKPVTLSCSQTLNHNVMYWYQQKSSQAPKLLFHYYDKDFNNEADTPDNFQSRRPNTSFCFLDIRSPGLGDTAMYLCATSRYQGNTIYFGEGSWLTVV.

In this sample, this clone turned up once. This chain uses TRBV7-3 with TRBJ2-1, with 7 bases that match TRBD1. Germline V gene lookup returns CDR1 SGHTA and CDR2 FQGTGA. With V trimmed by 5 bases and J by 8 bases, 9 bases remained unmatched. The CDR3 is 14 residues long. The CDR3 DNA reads TGTGCCAGCAGCCCACTGACAGGGAAGGATGAGCAGTTCTTC. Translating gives CASSPLTGKDEQFF.

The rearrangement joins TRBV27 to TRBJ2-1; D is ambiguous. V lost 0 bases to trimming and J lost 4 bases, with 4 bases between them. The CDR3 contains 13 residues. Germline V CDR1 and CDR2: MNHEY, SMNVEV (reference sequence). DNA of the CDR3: TGTGCCAGCAGTTTATCCCATTACAATGAGCAGTTCTTC. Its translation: CASSLSHYNEQFF.

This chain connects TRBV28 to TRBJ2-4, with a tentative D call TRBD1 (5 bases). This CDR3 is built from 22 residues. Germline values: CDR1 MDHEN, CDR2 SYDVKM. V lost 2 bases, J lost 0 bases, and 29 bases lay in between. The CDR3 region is CASSLIRVRRLVLEIAKNIQYF. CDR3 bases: TGTGCCAGCAGTTTAATCAGGGTTCGCAGGTTAGTTCTTGAGATAGCCAAAAACATTCAGTACTTC.

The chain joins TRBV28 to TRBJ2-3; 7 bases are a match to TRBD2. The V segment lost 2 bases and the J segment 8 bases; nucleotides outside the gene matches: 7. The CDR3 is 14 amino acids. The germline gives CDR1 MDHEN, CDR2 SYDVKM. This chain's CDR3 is CASSLGGRAATQYF. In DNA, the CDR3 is TGTGCCAGCAGTTTAGGTGGGAGGGCGGCTACGCAGTATTTT.

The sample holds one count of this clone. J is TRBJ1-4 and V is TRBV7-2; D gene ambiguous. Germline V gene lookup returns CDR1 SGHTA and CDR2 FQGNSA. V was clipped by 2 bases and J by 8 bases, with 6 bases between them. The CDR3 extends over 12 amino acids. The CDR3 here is CASSLRGEKLFF. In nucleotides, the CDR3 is TGTGCCAGCAGCTTACGAGGAGAAAAACTGTTTTTT.

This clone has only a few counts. CDR3 region: CASSVAGAWELFF. CDR3 DNA sequence: TGTGCCAGCAGCGTAGCTGGGGCTTGGGAGCTGTTTTTT. The chain is built from TRBV9 and TRBJ2-2, with D perhaps TRBD1 (5 bases). This CDR3 comprises 13 residues. In germline, CDR1 is SGDLS, CDR2 YYNGEE. Between the trimmed V and J ends, which lost 0 bases and 9 bases, there was a span of 9 bases.

The CDR3, as DNA: TGTGCCAGTACTCCGGGACTAACGAGGACCGGGGAGCTGTTTTTT. Its protein is CASTPGLTRTGELFF. V is TRBV2 and J is TRBJ2-2; 7 nucleotides line up with TRBD2. The germline gives CDR1 SNHLY, CDR2 FYNNEI. CDR3 length: 15 amino acids. The V segment lost 9 bases and the J segment 5 bases; nucleotides outside the gene matches: 12.

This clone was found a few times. The CDR3 loop reads CASNSDPYEQYF. The DNA for the CDR3 is TGCGCCAGCAATTCGGATCCCTACGAGCAGTACTTC. V usage is TRBV5-1 and J usage is TRBJ2-7; no firm D call. The ends were cut back, 6 bases at V and 2 bases at J, with 9 bases in the middle. This CDR3 spans 12 amino acids. Germline CDR1 reads SGHRS; CDR2 reads YFSETQ.

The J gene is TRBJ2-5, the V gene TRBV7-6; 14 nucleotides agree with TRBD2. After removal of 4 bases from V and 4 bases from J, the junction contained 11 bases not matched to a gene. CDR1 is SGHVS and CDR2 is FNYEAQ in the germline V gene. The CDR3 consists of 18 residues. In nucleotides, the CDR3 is TGTGCCAGCAGCTCCAACCCCCGACTAGCGGGGGGGTTAGAGACCCAGTACTTC. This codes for CASSSNPRLAGGLETQYF. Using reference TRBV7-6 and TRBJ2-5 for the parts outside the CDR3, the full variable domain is GAGVSQSPRYKVTKRGQDVALRCDPISGHVSLYWYRQALGQGPEFLTYFNYEAQQDKSGLPNDRFSAERPEGSISTLTIQRTEQRDSAMYRCASSSNPRLAGGLETQYFGPGTRLLVL.

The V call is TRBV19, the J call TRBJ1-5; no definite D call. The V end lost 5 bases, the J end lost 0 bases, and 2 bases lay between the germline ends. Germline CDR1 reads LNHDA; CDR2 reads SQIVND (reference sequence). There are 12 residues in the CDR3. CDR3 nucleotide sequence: TGTGCCAGTAGTTTTAGCAATCAGCCCCAGCATTTT. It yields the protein CASSFSNQPQHF.

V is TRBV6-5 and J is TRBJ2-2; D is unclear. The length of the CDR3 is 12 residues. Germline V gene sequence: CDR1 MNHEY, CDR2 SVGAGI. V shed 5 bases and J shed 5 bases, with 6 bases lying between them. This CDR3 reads CASSQFTGELFF. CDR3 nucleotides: TGTGCCAGCAGTCAATTTACCGGGGAGCTGTTTTTT.

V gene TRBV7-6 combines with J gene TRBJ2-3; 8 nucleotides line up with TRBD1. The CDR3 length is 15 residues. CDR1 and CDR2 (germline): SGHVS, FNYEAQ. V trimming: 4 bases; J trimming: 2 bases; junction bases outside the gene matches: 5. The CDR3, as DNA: TGTGCCAGCAGCTCAGGGACAGGCTTCACAGATACGCAGTATTTT. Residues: CASSSGTGFTDTQYF.

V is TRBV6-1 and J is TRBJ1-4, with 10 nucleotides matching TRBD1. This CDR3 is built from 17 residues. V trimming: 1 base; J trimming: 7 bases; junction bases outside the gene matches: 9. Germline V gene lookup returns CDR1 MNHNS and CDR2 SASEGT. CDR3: CASSEVPQTGGIEKLFF. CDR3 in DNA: TGTGCCAGCAGTGAAGTCCCCCAGACAGGGGGCATTGAAAAACTGTTTTTT.

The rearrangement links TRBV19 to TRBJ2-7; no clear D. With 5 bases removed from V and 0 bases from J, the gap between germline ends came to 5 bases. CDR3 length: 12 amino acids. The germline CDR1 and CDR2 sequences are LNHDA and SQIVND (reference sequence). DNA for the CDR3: TGTGCCAGTAGTCCCGGCTCCTACGAGCAGTACTTC. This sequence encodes CASSPGSYEQYF.

The CDR3 nucleotides are TGTGCCAGCAGCTTGGAAGCGGGCTTCAGCTATGGCTACACCTTC. Its translation is CASSLEAGFSYGYTF. The J gene is TRBJ1-2, the V gene TRBV5-8; no clear D gene. Deletions cut 0 bases from V and 4 bases from J, with 13 bases between. This CDR3 region has 15 residues. Germline loops: CDR1 SGHTS, CDR2 YDEGEE. The whole variable domain, filled in from reference TRBV5-8 and TRBJ1-2, reads EAGVTQSPTHLIKTRGQQATLRCSPISGHTSVYWYQQALGLGLQFLLWYDEGEERNRGNFPPRFSGRQFPNYSSELNVNALELEDSALYLCASSLEAGFSYGYTFGSGTRLTVV.

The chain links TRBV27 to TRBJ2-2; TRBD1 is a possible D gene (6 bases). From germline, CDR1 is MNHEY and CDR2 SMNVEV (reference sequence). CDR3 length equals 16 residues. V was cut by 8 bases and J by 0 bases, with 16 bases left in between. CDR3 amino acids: CASQVQGWANTGELFF. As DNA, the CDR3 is TGTGCCAGCCAAGTTCAGGGGTGGGCGAACACCGGGGAGCTGTTTTTT.

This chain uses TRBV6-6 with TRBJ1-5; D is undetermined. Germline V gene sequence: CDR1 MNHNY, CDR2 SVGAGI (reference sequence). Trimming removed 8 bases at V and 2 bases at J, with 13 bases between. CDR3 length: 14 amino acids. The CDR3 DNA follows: TGTGCCAGCCAAAGGGAGTCTGGCAATCAGCCCCAGCATTTT. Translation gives CASQRESGNQPQHF.

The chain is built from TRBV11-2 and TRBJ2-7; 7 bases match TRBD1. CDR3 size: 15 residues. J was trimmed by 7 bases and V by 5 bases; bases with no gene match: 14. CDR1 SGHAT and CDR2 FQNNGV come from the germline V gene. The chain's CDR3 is CASSPRFEGAGEQYF. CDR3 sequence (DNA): TGTGCCAGCAGCCCTCGGTTTGAGGGGGCCGGAGAGCAGTACTTC.

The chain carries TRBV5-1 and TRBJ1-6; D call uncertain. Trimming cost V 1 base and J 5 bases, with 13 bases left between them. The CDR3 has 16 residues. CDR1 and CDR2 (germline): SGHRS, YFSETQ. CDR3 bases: TGCGCCAGCAGCTTGCATGGGGATCGCAATAATTCACCCCTCCACTTT. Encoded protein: CASSLHGDRNNSPLHF.